The rows below give T cell receptor beta chains drawn from one sample of a study of CD8+CD57+ T cells in acquired aplastic anemia. Each CDR3 protein is one row after TCRdb ran MiXCR on the reads. The sample yields approximately 270,000 distinct CDR3 sequences, roughly 50% seen once. The source material was sorted CD4+, CD8+, or CD8+CD57+ T cells (not recorded which) from PBMCs. The receptors stem from a human donor with severe aplastic anemia or a healthy control (not recorded which). Both conserved end residues are trimmed from each CDR3. The D gene is left open where the match is weak.

D gene	V gene	J gene	CDR3 protein
-	TRBV10-3	TRBJ2-5	ATSETPKTGHKETQY
-	TRBV7-2	TRBJ1-1	ASSLVSGVPAPEAF
-	TRBV15	TRBJ1-1	ATSREGRGGDTEAF
-	TRBV10-3	TRBJ1-1	AISYVQVFHEAF
-	TRBV7-9	TRBJ2-1	ASSLENEQF
-	TRBV19	-	ATTGVSYEQY
-	TRBV6-6	TRBJ2-1	ASRTQGRDEQF
TRBD1	TRBV5-4	TRBJ2-7	ASSLDRDRGRYEQY
TRBD2	TRBV5-1	TRBJ2-5	ASSLYAGGSYETQY
-	TRBV19	TRBJ1-5	ASSIPTTSNQPQH
-	TRBV12-5	TRBJ2-1	ASGLVTGHTPIFYNEQF
TRBD1	TRBV5-5	TRBJ2-7	ASSLGGQGAYEQY
TRBD1	TRBV7-9	TRBJ1-3	ASSLRQGASGNTIY
-	TRBV2	TRBJ2-7	ASLTGYEQY
-	TRBV12-3/TRBV12-4	TRBJ1-1	ASSPIPHDGTEAF
TRBD1	TRBV11-2	TRBJ1-3	ASSWTGNSGNTIY
-	TRBV7-9	TRBJ1-1	ASSPPPYTEAF
-	TRBV7-3	TRBJ2-7	ASSLTLAGTTYEQY
-	TRBV7-9	TRBJ1-6	ASSSQPGHLNSPLH
-	TRBV7-8	TRBJ2-3	ASDDRTDTQY
-	TRBV2	TRBJ2-7	ASSTLSFYEQY
TRBD1	TRBV10-3	TRBJ2-7	AISATGGLRAYEQY
-	TRBV7-9	TRBJ2-7	ASSPGEGSHEQY
-	TRBV6-5	TRBJ1-2	ASSYSTDYGYT
-	TRBV14	TRBJ1-6	ASSQDFGDSPLH
TRBD1	TRBV14	TRBJ1-1	ASSLVTGGTEAF
TRBD1	TRBV20-1	TRBJ2-3	SAIDRVADTQY
-	TRBV20-1	TRBJ1-6	SAYTGGSHSPLH
-	TRBV18	TRBJ1-5	ASSGGGNSNQPQH
TRBD1	TRBV20-1	TRBJ1-5	SANTGGGGQPQH
-	TRBV6-4	TRBJ2-3	ASSEGRENTDTQY
-	TRBV10-3	TRBJ2-2	ASSEVGGSGELF
-	TRBV7-3	TRBJ1-1	ASSLRPGGRGAF
TRBD1	TRBV7-9	TRBJ2-1	ASSLLDRGPF
-	TRBV7-8	TRBJ1-2	ASSPNGDGYT
-	TRBV7-9	TRBJ1-1	ASSFVKNTEAF
-	TRBV10-3	TRBJ2-3	AISGGTDTQY
-	TRBV20-1	TRBJ1-1	SARSQAPNTEAF
-	TRBV6-5	TRBJ1-6	VNTANSPLH
TRBD1	TRBV9	TRBJ1-3	ASSRQGAYSGNTIY